The clone carrying this T cell receptor (beta chain) was observed a handful of times. The data belong to a study of molecular identifiers for immune sequencing clone quantification. TCRdb processed the PCR reads anew with MiXCR; each CDR3 protein has one entry. The repertoire includes more than 450,000 distinct CDR3 sequences, 20% to 25% of them detected once, and approximately 0.84% sits in the top ten. Deletions cut 6 bases from V and 7 bases from J, with 16 bases between. The CDR3 covers 13 residues. Germline V CDR1 and CDR2: MNHEY, SMNVEV (reference sequence). The TCR was taken from a human donor in good health. Some libraries in this study had Jurkat cell RNA spiked in. This chain uses TRBV27 with TRBJ2-7; D may be TRBD2 (6 bases). The material sequenced was naive CD8+ T cells from blood, with Jurkat cell RNA spiked in. As for subset: FACS-sorted CD8+CD4-CCR7+CD45RA+ naive T cells. The CDR3 loop is CASSLGPAGEQYF. The CDR3 coding sequence is TGTGCCAGCAGCCTAGGCCCTGCGGGGGAGCAGTACTTC.